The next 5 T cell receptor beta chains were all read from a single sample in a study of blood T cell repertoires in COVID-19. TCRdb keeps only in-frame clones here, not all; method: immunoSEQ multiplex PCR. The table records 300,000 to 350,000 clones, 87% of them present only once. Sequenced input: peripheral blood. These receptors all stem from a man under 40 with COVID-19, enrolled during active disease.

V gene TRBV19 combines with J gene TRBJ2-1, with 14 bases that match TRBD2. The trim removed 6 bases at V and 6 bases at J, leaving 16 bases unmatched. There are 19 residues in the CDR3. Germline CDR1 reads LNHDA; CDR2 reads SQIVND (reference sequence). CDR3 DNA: TGTGCCAGTAGCTCTTCTACTAACCTCGGGACTAGCGGGAGCAATGAGCAGTTCTTC. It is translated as CASSSSTNLGTSGSNEQFF.

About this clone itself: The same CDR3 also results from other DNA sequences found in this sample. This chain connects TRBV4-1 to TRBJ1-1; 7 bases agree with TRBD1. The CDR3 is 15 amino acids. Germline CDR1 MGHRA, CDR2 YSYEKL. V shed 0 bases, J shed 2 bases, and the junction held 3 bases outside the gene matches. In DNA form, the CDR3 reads TGCGCCAGCAGCCAAGAGGGGACAGCAAACACTGAAGCTTTCTTT. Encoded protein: CASSQEGTANTEAFF.

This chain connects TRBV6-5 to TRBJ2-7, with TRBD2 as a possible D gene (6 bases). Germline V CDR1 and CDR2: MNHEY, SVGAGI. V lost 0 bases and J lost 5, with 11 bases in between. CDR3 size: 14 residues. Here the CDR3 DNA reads TGTGCCAGCAGTTACTCCGGGAGAGCCCACGAGCAGTACTTC. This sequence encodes CASSYSGRAHEQYF.

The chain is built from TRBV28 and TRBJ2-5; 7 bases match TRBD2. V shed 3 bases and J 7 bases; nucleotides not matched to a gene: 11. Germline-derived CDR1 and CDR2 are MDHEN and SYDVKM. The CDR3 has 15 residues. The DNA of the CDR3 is TGTGCCAGCAGTTTTGGGACGGGACTATTTGCGACCCAGTACTTC. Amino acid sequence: CASSFGTGLFATQYF.

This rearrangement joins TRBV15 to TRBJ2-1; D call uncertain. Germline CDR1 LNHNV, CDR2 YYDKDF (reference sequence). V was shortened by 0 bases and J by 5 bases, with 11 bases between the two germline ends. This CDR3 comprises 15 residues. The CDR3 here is CATSRDRGPNNEQFF. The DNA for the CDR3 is TGTGCCACCAGCAGAGATCGAGGCCCCAACAATGAGCAGTTCTTC.